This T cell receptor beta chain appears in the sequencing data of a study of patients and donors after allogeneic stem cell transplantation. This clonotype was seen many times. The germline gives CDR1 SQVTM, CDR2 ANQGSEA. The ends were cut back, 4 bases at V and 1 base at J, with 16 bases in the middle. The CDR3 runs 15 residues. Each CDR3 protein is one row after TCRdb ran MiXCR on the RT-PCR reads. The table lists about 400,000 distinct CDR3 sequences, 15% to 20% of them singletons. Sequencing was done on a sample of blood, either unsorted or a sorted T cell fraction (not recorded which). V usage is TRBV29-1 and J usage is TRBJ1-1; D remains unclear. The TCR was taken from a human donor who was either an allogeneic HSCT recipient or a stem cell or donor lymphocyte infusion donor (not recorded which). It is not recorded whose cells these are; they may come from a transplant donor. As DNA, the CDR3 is TGCAGCGTTGTTGGCAGCCTAAAGGGGAACACTGAAGCTTTCTTT. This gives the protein CSVVGSLKGNTEAFF.